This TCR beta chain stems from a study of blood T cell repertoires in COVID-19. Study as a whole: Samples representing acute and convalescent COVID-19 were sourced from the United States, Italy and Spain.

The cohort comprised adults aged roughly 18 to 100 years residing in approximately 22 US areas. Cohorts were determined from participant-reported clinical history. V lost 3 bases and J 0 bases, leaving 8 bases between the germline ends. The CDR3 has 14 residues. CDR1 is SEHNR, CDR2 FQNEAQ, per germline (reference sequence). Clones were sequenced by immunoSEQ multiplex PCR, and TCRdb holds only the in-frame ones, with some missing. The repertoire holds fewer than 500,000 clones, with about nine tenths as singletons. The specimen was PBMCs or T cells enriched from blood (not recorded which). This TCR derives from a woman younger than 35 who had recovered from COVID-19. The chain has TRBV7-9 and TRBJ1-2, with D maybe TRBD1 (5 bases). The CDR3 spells CASSLGGTNYGYTF. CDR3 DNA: TGTGCCAGCAGCTTGGGGGGGACTAACTATGGCTACACCTTC.